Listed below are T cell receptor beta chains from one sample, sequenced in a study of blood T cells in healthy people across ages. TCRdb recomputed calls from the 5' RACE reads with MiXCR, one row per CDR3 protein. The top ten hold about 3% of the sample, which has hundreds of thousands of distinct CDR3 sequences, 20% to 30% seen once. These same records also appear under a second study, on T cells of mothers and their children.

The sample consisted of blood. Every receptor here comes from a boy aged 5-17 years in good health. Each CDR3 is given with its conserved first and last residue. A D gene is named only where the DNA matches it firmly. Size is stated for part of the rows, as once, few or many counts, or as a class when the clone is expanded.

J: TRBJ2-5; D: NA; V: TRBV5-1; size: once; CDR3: CASSWTEQETPYF; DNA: TGCGCCAGCAGCTGGACAGAACAAGAGACCCCGTACTTC
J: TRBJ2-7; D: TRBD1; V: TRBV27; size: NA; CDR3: CASSLDRGIYEQYF; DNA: TGTGCCAGCAGCCTCGACAGGGGTATCTACGAGCAGTACTTC
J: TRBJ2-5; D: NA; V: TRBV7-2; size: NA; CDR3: CASSLVGGGGGQETQYF; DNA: TGTGCCAGCAGCTTAGTGGGGGGAGGGGGCGGCCAAGAGACCCAGTACTTC
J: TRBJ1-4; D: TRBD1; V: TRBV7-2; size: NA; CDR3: CASSFLQGAGEKLFF; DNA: TGTGCCAGCAGCTTCTTACAGGGGGCTGGTGAAAAACTGTTTTTT
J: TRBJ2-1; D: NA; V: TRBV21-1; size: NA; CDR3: CASSKVNLAGDMRQFF; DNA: TGTGCCAGCAGCAAAGTGAACCTAGCGGGGGATATGAGGCAGTTCTTC
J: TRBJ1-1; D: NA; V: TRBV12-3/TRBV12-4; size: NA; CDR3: CASSWDGNTEAFF; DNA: TGTGCCAGCAGCTGGGACGGCAACACTGAAGCTTTCTTT
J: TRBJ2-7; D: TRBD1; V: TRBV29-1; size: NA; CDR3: CSVERETGRSYEQYF; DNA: TGCAGCGTCGAACGAGAGACAGGGAGATCCTACGAGCAGTACTTC
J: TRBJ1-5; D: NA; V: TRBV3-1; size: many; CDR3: CASSPAGNQPQHF; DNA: TGTGCCAGCAGTCCGGCGGGCAATCAGCCCCAGCATTTT
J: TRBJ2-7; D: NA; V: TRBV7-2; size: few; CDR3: CASSIAWTASYEQYF; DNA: TGTGCCAGCAGCATAGCCTGGACGGCCTCCTACGAGCAGTACTTC
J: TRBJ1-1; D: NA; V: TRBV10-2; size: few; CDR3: CASSEKNTEAFF; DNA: TGCGCCAGCAGTGAGAAGAACACTGAAGCTTTCTTT
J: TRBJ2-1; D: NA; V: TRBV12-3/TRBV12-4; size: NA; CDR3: CASIFSGPSYNEQFF; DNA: TGTGCCAGCATCTTTAGCGGCCCTTCCTACAATGAGCAGTTCTTC
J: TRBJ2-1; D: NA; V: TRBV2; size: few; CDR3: CASTTGSNNEQFF; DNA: TGTGCCAGCACAACGGGTTCCAACAATGAGCAGTTCTTC
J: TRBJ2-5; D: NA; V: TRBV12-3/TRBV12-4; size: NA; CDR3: CASSFGQPRGETQYF; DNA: TGTGCCAGCAGTTTCGGACAGCCCAGGGGAGAGACCCAGTACTTC
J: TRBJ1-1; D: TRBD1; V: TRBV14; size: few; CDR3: CAITNMRQGLSRTEAFF; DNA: TGTGCCATCACGAATATGAGACAGGGGTTATCGAGAACTGAAGCTTTCTTT
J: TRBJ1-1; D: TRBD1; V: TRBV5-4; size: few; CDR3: CASSSDRGRSEAFF; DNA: TGTGCCAGCAGCTCGGACAGGGGGCGGTCTGAAGCTTTCTTT
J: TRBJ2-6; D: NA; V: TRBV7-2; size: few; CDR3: CASSWRTGANVLTF; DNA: TGTGCCAGCAGTTGGCGGACTGGGGCCAACGTCCTGACTTTC
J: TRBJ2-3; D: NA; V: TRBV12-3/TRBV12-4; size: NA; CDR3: CASSFTVSDTQYF; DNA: TGTGCCAGCAGTTTTACGGTCTCAGATACGCAGTATTTT
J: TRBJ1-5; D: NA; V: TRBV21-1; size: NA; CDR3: CASSQGQGRQPQHF; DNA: TGTGCCAGCAGCCAGGGACAGGGGCGCCAGCCCCAGCATTTT
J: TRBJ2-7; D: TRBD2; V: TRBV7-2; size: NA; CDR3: CASSIPGTRDEQYF; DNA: TGTGCCAGCAGCATTCCCGGGACTAGAGACGAGCAGTACTTC
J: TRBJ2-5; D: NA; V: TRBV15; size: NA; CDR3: CATSRQGIETQYF; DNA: TGTGCCACCAGCAGACAAGGAATCGAGACCCAGTACTTC
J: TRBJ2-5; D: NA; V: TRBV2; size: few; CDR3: CASAMEETQYF; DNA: TGTGCCAGCGCGATGGAAGAGACCCAGTACTTC
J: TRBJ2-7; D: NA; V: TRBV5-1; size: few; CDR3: CASSLYEAPDEQYF; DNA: TGCGCCAGCAGCTTGTACGAAGCCCCGGACGAGCAGTACTTC
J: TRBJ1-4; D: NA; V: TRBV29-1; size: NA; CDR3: CSVEGGASATNEKLFF; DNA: TGCAGCGTTGAAGGGGGGGCCTCTGCAACTAATGAAAAACTGTTTTTT
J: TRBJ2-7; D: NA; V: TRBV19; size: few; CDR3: CASAPGLSYEQYF; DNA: TGTGCCAGTGCGCCGGGACTGTCCTACGAGCAGTACTTC
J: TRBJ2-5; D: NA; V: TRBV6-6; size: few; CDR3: CASSPTRDLRYF; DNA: TGTGCCAGCAGTCCTACCAGGGACCTGCGGTACTTC
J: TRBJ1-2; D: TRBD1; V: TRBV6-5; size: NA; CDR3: CASSGDSVTDGYTF; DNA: TGTGCCAGCAGTGGGGACAGCGTGACTGATGGCTACACCTTC
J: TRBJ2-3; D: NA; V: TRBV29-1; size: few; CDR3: CSVEAPISTDTQYF; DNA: TGCAGCGTTGAAGCACCTATTAGCACAGATACGCAGTATTTT
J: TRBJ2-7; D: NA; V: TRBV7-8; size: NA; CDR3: CASSSATSAYEQYF; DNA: TGTGCCAGCAGCTCGGCGACATCTGCCTACGAGCAGTACTTC
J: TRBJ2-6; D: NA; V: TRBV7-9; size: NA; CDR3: CASSLTAGAAGANVLTF; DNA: TGTGCCAGCAGCTTAACGGCGGGGGCTGCTGGGGCCAACGTCCTGACTTTC
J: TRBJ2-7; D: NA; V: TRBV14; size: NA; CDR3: CASSQAGFDEQYF; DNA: TGTGCCAGCAGCCAAGCTGGGTTCGACGAGCAGTACTTC
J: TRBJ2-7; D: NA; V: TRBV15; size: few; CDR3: CATSRDRGSSYEQYF; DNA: TGTGCCACCAGCAGAGATCGGGGCAGCTCCTACGAGCAGTACTTC
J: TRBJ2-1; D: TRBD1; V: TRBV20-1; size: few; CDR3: CSAGTGGSYNEQFF; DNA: TGCAGTGCAGGGACAGGGGGCTCCTACAATGAGCAGTTCTTC
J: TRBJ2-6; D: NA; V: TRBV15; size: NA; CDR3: CATSRDPLGSGANVLTF; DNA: TGTGCCACCAGCAGAGATCCCTTAGGCTCTGGGGCCAACGTCCTGACTTTC
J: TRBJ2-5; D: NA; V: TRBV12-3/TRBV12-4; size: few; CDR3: CASSWTDFRETQYF; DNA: TGTGCCAGCAGCTGGACAGACTTTCGTGAGACCCAGTACTTC
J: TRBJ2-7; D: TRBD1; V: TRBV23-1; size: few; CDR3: CASLPRGTGHYEQYF; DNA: TGCGCCAGTTTACCTCGGGGGACAGGACACTACGAGCAGTACTTC
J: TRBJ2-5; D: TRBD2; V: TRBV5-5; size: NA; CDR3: CASSLPWGGETQYF; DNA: TGTGCCAGCAGCTTGCCCTGGGGGGGAGAGACCCAGTACTTC
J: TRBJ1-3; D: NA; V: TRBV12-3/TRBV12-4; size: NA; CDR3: CASSLERSSGNTIYF; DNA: TGTGCCAGCAGTTTAGAACGTAGCTCTGGAAACACCATATATTTT
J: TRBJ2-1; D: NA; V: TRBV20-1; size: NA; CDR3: CSARQTYNEQFF; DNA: TGCAGTGCTAGGCAGACCTACAATGAGCAGTTCTTC
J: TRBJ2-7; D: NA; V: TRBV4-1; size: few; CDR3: CASSQVEGAYEQYF; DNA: TGCGCCAGCAGCCAAGTAGAGGGGGCCTACGAGCAGTACTTC
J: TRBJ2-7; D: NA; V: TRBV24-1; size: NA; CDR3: CATSDSVSYEQYF; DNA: TGTGCCACCAGTGATTCCGTCAGCTACGAGCAGTACTTC
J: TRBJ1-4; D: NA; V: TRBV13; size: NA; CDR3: CASSSRPGLVEKLFF; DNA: TGTGCCAGCAGCTCACGGCCCGGACTAGTTGAAAAACTGTTTTTT
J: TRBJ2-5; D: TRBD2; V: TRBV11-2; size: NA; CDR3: CASSQRAGGYQETQYF; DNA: TGTGCCAGCAGCCAGAGGGCGGGGGGCTACCAAGAGACCCAGTACTTC
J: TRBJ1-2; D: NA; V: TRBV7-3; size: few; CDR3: CASSPTPANYGYTF; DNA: TGTGCCAGCAGCCCCACCCCGGCCAACTATGGCTACACCTTC
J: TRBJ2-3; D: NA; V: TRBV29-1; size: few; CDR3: CSVTQGTDTQYF; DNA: TGCAGCGTAACTCAGGGGACAGATACGCAGTATTTT
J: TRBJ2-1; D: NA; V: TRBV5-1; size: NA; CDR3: CASSSDVGEQFF; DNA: TGCGCCAGCAGCTCGGACGTCGGTGAGCAGTTCTTC
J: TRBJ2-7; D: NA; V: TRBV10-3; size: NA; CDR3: CAISESSGRYAGEQYF; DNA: TGTGCCATCAGTGAGTCGTCGGGCCGTTACGCGGGCGAGCAGTACTTC
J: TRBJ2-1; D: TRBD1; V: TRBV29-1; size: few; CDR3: CSVVGDRSFPAYNEQFF; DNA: TGCAGCGTTGTGGGGGACAGATCCTTCCCCGCTTACAATGAGCAGTTCTTC
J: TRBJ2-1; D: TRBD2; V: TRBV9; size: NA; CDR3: CASSPSGGPDNEQFF; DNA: TGTGCCAGCAGCCCTAGCGGGGGGCCCGACAATGAGCAGTTCTTC
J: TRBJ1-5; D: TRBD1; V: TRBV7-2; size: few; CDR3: CASSATGSSNQPQHF; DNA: TGTGCCAGCAGCGCGACAGGGTCTAGCAATCAGCCCCAGCATTTT
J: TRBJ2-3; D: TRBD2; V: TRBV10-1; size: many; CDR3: CASSRRGAGTQYF; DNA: TGCGCCAGCAGTAGGCGGGGGGCCGGCACGCAGTATTTT
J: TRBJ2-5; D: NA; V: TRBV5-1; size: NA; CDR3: CASSLSNRAEETQYF; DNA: TGCGCCAGCAGCTTAAGTAATAGGGCGGAGGAGACCCAGTACTTC
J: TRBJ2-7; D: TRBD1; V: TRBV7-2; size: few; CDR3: CASSPLLDRGPREQYF; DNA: TGTGCCAGCAGCCCATTATTGGACAGGGGGCCAAGGGAGCAGTACTTC
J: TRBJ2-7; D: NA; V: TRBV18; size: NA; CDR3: CASSLRTSGDEQYF; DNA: TGTGCCAGCTCACTCCGGACCTCTGGGGACGAGCAGTACTTC